Reported below is one TCR beta chain. The data were taken from a study of cytomegalovirus exposure and HLA in healthy donors. Primers included in the PCR were 60 Vbeta and 13 Jbeta primers. TCRdb's table, derived via immunoSEQ multiplex PCR, lists solely in-frame clones and lacks some. The profile covers around 100,000 clones, with nearly 75% appearing a single time and around 5% taken by the ten largest. V was cut by 2 bases and J by 8 bases, with 17 bases left in between. The CDR3 is 15 residues long. The germline gives CDR1 SGHRS, CDR2 YFSETQ. The gene calls are TRBV5-1 and TRBJ2-1; D may be TRBD1 (6 bases). Material for sequencing was PBMCs. This sequence was found in a man aged 30-40 years in good health and CMV-seropositive. The CDR3 is CASSLGGSLSDEQFF. The CDR3 DNA reads TGCGCCAGCAGCTTAGGGGGATCCCTTTCGGATGAGCAGTTCTTC.